What follows are 2 T cell receptor beta chains derived from one specimen sequenced in a study of blood T cell repertoires in COVID-19. The repertoire was sequenced with immunoSEQ multiplex PCR; TCRdb's copy has only in-frame clones and lacks some. The table has about 220,000 clones, around 90% seen once. The specimen sequenced was PBMCs or T cells enriched from blood (not recorded which). The source of these receptors is a woman aged 25 to 39 who had recovered from COVID-19.

This clone has only a few counts. The V and J genes are TRBV5-1 and TRBJ1-2; 8 nucleotides align to TRBD1. Germline V CDR1 and CDR2: SGHRS, YFSETQ. The CDR3 spans 14 residues. Losses at the gene ends were 4 bases for V and 2 bases for J; bases not matched to a gene: 4. CDR3 protein: CASSPDRVNYGYTF. CDR3 nucleotides: TGCGCCAGCAGCCCGGACAGGGTCAACTATGGCTACACCTTC. The full variable domain, its missing parts supplied by reference TRBV5-1 and TRBJ1-2, is KAGVTQTPRYLIKTRGQQVTLSCSPISGHRSVSWYQQTPGQGLQFLFEYFSETQRNKGNFPGRFSGRQFSNSRSEMNVSTLELGDSALYLCASSPDRVNYGYTFGSGTRLTVV.

On this clone itself: Distinct nucleotide sequences in the sample also encode this CDR3. This chain uses TRBV6-5 with TRBJ1-1; TRBD1 aligns across 9 bases. Germline V gene sequence: CDR1 MNHEY, CDR2 SVGAGI. This CDR3 spans 14 amino acids. V trimming: 6 bases; J trimming: 3 bases; junction bases outside the gene matches: 5. For the CDR3, the DNA is TGTGCCAGCAGCCCGCGGACAGGGGACACTGAAGCTTTCTTT. This translates into CASSPRTGDTEAFF.